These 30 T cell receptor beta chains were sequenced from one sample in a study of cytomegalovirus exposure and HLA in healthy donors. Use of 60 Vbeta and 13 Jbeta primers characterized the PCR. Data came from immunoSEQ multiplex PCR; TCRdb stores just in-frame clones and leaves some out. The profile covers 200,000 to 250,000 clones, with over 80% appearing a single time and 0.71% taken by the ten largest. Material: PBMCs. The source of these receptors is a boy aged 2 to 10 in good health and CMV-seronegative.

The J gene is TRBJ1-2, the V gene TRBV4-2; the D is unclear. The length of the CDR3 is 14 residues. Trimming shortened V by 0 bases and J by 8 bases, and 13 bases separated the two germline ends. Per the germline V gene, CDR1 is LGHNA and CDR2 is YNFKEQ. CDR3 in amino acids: CASSQDMAGAGYTF. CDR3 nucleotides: TGTGCCAGCAGCCAAGATATGGCAGGTGCCGGCTACACCTTC.

Here the CDR3 DNA reads TGTGCCAGCAGTCCACGACAGGGGCGCACTGAAGCTTTCTTT. Its translation is CASSPRQGRTEAFF. The V gene is TRBV6-5, the J gene TRBJ1-1; 8 bases are a match to TRBD1. CDR1 MNHEY and CDR2 SVGAGI come from the germline V gene. Losses at the gene ends were 5 bases for V and 4 bases for J; bases not matched to a gene: 6. This CDR3 contains 14 residues.

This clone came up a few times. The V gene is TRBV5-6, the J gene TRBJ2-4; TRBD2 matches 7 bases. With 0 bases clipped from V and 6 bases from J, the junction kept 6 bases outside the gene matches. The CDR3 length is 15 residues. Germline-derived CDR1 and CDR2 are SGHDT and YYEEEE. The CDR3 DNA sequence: TGTGCCAGCAGCTTGGGACGGGACTACTTAAACATTCAGTACTTC. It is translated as CASSLGRDYLNIQYF. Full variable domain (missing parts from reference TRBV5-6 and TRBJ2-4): DAGVTQSPTHLIKTRGQQVTLRCSPKSGHDTVSWYQQALGQGPQFIFQYYEEEERQRGNFPDRFSGHQFPNYSSELNVNALLLGDSALYLCASSLGRDYLNIQYFGAGTRLSVL.

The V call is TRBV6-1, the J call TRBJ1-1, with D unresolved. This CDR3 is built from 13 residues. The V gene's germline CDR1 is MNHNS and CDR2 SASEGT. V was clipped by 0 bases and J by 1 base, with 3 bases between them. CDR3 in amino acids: CASSEAQNTEAFF. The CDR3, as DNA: TGTGCCAGCAGTGAAGCACAGAACACTGAAGCTTTCTTT.

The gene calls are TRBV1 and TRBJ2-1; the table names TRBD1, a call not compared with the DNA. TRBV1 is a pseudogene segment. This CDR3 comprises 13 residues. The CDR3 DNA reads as TGCACCAGCAGCCAAGAGGGACAGAATGAGCAGTTCTTC. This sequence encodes CTSSQEGQNEQFF.

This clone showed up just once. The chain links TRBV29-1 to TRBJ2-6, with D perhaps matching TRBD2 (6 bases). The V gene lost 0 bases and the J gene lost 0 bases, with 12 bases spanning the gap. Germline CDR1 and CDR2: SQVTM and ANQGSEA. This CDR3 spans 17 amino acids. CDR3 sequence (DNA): TGCAGCGTTGAAGATCTTCCGGACTACTCTGGGGCCAACGTCCTGACTTTC. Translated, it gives CSVEDLPDYSGANVLTF.

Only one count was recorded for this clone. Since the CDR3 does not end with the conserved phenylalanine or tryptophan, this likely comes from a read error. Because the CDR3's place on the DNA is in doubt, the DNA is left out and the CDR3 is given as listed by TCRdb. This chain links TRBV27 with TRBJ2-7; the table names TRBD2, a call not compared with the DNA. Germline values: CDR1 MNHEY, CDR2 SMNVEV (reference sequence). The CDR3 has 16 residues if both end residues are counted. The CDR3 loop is CASSLTIPVVAGDPFS.

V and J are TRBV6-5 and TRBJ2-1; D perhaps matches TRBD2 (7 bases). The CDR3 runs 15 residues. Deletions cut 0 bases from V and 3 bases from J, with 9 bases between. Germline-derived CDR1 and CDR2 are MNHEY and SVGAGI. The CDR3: CASSYSRGLYNEQFF. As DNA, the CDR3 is TGTGCCAGCAGTTACTCGCGGGGGCTCTACAATGAGCAGTTCTTC.

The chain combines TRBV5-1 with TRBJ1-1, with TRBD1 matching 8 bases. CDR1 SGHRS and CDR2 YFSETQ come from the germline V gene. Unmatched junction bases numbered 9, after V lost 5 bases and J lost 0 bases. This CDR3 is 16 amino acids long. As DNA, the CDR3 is TGCGCCAGCAGAACGGACAGGGCGAATATGAACACTGAAGCTTTCTTT. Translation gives CASRTDRANMNTEAFF.

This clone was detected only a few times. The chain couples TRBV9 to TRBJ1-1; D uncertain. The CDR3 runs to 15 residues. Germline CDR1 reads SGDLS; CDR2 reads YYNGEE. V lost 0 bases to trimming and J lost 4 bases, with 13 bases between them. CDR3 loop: CASSVAARGSTEAFF. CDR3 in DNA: TGTGCCAGCAGCGTAGCAGCAAGAGGGAGCACTGAAGCTTTCTTT. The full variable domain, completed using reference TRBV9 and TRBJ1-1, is DSGVTQTPKHLITATGQRVTLRCSPRSGDLSVYWYQQSLDQGLQFLIQYYNGEERAKGNILERFSAQQFPDLHSELNLSSLELGDSALYFCASSVAARGSTEAFFGQGTRLTVV.

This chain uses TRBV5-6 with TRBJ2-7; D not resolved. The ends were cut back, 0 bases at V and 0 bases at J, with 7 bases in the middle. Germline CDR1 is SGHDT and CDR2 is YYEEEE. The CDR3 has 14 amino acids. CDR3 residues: CASSLVGSSYEQYF. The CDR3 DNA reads TGTGCCAGCAGCTTGGTCGGTAGCTCCTACGAGCAGTACTTC.

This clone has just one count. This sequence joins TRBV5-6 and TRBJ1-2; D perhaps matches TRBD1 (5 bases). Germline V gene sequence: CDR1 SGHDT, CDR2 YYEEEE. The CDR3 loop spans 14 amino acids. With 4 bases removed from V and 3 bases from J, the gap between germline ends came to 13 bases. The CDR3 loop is CASSSGGLHYGYTF. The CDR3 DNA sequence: TGTGCCAGCAGCAGCGGGGGTCTCCACTATGGCTACACCTTC.

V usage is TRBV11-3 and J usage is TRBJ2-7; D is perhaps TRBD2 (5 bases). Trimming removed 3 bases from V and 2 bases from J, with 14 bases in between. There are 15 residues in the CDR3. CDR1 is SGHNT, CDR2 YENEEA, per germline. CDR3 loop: CASSFGLASTYEQYF. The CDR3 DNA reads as TGTGCCAGCAGCTTTGGGCTAGCTTCTACCTACGAGCAGTACTTC.

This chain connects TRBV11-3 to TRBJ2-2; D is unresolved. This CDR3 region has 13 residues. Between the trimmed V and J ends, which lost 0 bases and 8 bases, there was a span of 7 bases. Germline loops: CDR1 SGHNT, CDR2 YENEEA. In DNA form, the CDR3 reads TGTGCCAGCAGCTTAGATCTCAGGGGGGAGCTGTTTTTT. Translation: CASSLDLRGELFF. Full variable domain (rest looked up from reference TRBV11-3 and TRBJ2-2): EAGVVQSPRYKIIEKKQPVAFWCNPISGHNTLYWYLQNLGQGPELLIRYENEEAVDDSQLPKDRFSAERLKGVDSTLKIQPAELGDSAVYLCASSLDLRGELFFGEGSRLTVL.

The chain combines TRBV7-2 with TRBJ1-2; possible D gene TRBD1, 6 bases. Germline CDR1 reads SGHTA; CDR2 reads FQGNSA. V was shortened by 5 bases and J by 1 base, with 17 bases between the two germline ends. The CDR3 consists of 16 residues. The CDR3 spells CASSPVRRTDNYGYTF. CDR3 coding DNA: TGTGCCAGCAGCCCCGTTAGGAGGACAGATAACTATGGCTACACCTTC.

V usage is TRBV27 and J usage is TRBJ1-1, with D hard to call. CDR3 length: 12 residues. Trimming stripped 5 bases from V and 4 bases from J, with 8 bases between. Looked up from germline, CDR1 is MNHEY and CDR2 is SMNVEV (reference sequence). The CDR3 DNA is TGTGCCAGCAGTACGCGGATCACTGAAGCTTTCTTT. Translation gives CASSTRITEAFF.

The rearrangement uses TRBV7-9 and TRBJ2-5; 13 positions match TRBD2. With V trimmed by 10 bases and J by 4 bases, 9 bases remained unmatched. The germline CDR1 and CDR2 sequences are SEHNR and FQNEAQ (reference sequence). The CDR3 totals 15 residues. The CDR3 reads CATEGTSGKVETQYF. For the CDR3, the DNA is TGTGCCACAGAGGGGACTAGCGGGAAGGTAGAGACCCAGTACTTC.

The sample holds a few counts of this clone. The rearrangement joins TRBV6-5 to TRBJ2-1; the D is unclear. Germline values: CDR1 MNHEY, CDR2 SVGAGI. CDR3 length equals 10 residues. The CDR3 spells CALHYSEQFF. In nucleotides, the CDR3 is TGTGCGCTTCACTACTCTGAGCAGTTCTTC.

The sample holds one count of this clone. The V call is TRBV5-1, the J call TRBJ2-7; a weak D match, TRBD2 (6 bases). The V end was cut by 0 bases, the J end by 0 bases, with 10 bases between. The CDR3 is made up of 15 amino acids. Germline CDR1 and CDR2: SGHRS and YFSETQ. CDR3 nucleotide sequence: TGCGCCAGCAGCTTGGTGGGGGGTTACTCCTACGAGCAGTACTTC. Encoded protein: CASSLVGGYSYEQYF.

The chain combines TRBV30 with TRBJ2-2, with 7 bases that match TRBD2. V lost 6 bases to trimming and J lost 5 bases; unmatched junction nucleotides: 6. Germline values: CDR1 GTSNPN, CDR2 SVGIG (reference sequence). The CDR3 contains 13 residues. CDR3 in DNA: TGTGCCTGTAGGGGAGGGCCTACCGGGGAGCTGTTTTTT. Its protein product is CACRGGPTGELFF.

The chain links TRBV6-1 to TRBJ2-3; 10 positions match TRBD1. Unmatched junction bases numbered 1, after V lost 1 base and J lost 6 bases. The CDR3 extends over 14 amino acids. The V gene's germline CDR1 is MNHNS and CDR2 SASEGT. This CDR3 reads CASSEGDRGDTQYF. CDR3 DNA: TGTGCCAGCAGTGAAGGGGACAGGGGTGATACGCAGTATTTT.

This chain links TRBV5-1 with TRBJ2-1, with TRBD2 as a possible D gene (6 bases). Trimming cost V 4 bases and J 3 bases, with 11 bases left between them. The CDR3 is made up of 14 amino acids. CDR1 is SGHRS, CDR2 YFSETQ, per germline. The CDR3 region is CASSGRGLYNEQFF. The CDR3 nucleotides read TGCGCCAGCAGCGGGCGGGGTCTCTACAATGAGCAGTTCTTC.

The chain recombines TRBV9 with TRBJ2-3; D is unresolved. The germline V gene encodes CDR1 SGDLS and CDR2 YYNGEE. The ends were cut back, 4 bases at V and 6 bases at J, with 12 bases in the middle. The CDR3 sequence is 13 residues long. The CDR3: CASSLSPTDTQYF. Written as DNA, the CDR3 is TGTGCCAGCAGCCTCAGTCCCACCGATACGCAGTATTTT.

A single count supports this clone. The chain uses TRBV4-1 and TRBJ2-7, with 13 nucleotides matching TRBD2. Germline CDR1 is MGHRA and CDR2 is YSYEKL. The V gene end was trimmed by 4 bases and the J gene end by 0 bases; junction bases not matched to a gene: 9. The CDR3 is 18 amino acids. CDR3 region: CASSLRTSGGLSSYEQYF. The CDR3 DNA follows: TGCGCCAGCAGCCTCCGGACTAGCGGGGGACTGAGCTCCTACGAGCAGTACTTC.

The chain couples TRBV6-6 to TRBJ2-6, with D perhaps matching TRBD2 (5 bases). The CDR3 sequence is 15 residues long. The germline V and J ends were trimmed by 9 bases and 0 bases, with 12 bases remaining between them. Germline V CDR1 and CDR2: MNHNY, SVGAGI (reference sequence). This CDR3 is CARDGENSGANVLTF. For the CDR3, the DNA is TGTGCCAGAGACGGGGAGAACTCTGGGGCCAACGTCCTGACTTTC.

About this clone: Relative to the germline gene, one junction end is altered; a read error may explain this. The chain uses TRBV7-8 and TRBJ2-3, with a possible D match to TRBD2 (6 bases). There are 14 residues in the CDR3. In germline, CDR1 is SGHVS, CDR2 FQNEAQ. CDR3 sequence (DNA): TGTGCCAGCAGGTTAGGATGGGGGGCAGATACGCAGTATTTT. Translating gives CASRLGWGADTQYF.

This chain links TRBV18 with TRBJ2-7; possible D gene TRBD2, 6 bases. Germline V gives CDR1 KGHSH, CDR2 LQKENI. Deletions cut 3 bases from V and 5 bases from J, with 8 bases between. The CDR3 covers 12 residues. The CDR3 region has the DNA TGTGCCAGCTCACCGGGGGGAGACGAGCAGTACTTC. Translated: CASSPGGDEQYF.

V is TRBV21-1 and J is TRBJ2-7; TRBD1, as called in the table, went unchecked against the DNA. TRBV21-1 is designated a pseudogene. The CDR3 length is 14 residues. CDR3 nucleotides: TGTGCCAGCGGTTCGGGACAGAGCTCCTACGAGCAGTACTTC. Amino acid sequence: CASGSGQSSYEQYF.

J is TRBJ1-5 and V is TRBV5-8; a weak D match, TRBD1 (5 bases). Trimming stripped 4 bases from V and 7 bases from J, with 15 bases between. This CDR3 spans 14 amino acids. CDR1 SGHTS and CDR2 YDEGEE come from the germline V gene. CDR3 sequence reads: CASSILTAGQPQHF. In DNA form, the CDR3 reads TGTGCCAGCAGCATCTTGACAGCAGGCCAGCCCCAGCATTTT.

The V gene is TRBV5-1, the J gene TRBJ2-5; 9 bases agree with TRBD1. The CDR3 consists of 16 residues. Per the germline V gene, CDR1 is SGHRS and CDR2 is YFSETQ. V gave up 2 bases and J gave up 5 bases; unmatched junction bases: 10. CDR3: CASSFTTGGRGETQYF. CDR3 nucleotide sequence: TGCGCCAGCAGCTTCACTACAGGGGGCAGAGGGGAGACCCAGTACTTC.